This T cell receptor beta chain appears in the sequencing data of a study of T cell responses to AZD1222 COVID-19 vaccine. Repertoires were generated with immunoSEQ multiplex PCR, while TCRdb's copy carries only in-frame clones and drops some. The table has 55,000 to 75,000 clones, roughly 85% seen once. Germline CDR1 is SGHRS and CDR2 is YFSETQ. V gave up 2 bases and J gave up 6 bases; unmatched junction bases: 19. This CDR3 comprises 18 residues. This chain uses TRBV5-1 with TRBJ1-2, with TRBD1 identical over 7 bases. The sequence was obtained from an adult in good health. The sample here was peripheral blood, taken on day 0 of AZD1222 vaccination. CDR3 residues: CASSLRNSGTDLFHGYTF. The CDR3 DNA reads TGCGCCAGCAGCTTACGAAACTCCGGGACAGATCTTTTCCATGGCTACACCTTC.